The present T cell receptor (beta chain) was sequenced within a study of identical twins. General study points: Out-of-frame alpha sequences common to twins were enriched for low generation probability. Conclusions came from cross-sectional statistical analysis, not from following the same donors. The authors noted that invariant MAIT and iNKT cells could partly confound zero-insertion analyses.

The CDR3 is 14 amino acids. The germline gives CDR1 SQVTM, CDR2 ANQGSEA. Germline trimming cut 7 bases from V and 2 bases from J; bases unmatched to any gene: 7. This clonotype occurred a few times. Its target is unknown. TCRdb reprocessed the 5' RACE reads with MiXCR, giving one entry per CDR3 protein. The repertoire has 200,000 or so distinct CDR3 sequences, around 6.8% of them found once; the top ten carry just under 2%. This same sample was also part of a study on yellow fever vaccine responses in identical twins.

The chain carries TRBV29-1 and TRBJ1-2; 10 bases match TRBD1. Sequenced input: memory (CD45RO+) T cells sorted from blood. The sequence was collected from a woman younger than 30 in good health. DNA for the CDR3: TGCAGCGCGGGACAGGGGCGGGAAAACTATGGCTACACCTTC. Its translation: CSAGQGRENYGYTF.